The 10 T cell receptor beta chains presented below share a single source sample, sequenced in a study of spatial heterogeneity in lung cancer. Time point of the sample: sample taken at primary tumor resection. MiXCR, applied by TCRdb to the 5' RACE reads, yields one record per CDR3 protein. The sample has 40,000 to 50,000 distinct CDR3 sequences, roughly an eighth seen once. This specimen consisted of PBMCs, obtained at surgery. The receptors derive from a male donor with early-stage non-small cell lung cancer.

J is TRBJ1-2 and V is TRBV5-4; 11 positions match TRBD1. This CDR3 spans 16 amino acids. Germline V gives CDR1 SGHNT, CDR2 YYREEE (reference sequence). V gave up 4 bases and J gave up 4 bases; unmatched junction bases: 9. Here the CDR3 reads CASSPLGQGASYGYTF. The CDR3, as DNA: TGTGCCAGCAGCCCACTCGGACAGGGGGCGAGCTATGGCTACACCTTC.

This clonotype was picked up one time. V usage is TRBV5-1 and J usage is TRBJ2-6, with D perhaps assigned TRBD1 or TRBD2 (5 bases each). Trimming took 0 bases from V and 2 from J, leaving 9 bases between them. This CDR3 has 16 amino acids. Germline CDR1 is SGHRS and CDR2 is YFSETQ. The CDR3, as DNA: TGCGCCAGCAGCTTGGACGGGGCGACTGGGGCCAACGTCCTGACTTTC. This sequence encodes CASSLDGATGANVLTF.

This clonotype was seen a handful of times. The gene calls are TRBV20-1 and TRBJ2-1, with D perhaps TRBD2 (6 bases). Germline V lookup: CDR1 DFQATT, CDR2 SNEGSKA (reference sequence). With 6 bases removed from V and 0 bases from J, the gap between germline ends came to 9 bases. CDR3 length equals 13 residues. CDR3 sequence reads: CSAGLPSYNEQFF. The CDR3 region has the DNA TGCAGTGCCGGACTACCCTCCTACAATGAGCAGTTCTTC.

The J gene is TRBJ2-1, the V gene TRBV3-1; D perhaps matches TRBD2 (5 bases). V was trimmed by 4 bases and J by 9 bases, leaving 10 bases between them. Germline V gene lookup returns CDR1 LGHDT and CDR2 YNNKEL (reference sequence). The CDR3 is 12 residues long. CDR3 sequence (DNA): TGTGCCAGCAGCCCTTGGAGGAGTGAGCAGTTCTTC. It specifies CASSPWRSEQFF.

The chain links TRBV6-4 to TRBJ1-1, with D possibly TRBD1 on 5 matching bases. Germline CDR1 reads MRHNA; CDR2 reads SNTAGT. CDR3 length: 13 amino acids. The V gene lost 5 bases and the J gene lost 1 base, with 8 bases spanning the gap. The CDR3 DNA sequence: TGTGCCAGCAGTCAGGGAAGGAACACTGAAGCTTTCTTT. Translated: CASSQGRNTEAFF.

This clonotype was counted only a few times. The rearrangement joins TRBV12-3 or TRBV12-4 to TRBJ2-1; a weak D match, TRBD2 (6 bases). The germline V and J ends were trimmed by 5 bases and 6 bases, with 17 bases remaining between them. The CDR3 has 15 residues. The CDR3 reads CASSPTSSPGNEQFF. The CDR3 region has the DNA TGTGCCAGCAGTCCTACTAGCTCCCCTGGCAATGAGCAGTTCTTC.

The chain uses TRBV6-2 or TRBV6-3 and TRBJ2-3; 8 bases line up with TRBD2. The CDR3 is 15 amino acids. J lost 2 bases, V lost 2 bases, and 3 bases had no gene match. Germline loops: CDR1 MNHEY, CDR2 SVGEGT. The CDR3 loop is CASSYGAGATDTQYF. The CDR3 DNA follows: TGTGCCAGCAGTTACGGAGCGGGGGCCACAGATACGCAGTATTTT.

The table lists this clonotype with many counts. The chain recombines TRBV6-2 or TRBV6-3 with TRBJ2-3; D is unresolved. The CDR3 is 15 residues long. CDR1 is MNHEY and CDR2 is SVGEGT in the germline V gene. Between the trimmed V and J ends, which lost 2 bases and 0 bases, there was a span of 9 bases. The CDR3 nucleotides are TGTGCCAGCAGTTACAATGAGCCTAGCACAGATACGCAGTATTTT. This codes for CASSYNEPSTDTQYF.

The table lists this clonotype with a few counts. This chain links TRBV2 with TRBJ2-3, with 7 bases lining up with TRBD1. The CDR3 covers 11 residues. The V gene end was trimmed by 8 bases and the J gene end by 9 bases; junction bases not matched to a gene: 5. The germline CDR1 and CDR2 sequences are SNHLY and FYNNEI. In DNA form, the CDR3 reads TGTGCCAGCGACAGGGAAGACACGCAGTATTTT. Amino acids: CASDREDTQYF.

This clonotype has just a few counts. CDR3 sequence reads: CASISAGQVISYEQYF. The CDR3 nucleotides read TGTGCCAGCATTTCCGCGGGACAGGTCATATCCTACGAGCAGTACTTC. The chain joins TRBV27 to TRBJ2-7; 8 nucleotides agree with TRBD1. Trimming at V came to 7 bases and at J to 1 base, leaving 12 bases not matched to a gene. CDR3 size: 16 residues. CDR1 is MNHEY, CDR2 SMNVEV, per germline (reference sequence).